This note documents a single T cell receptor beta chain sequence. This specimen belongs to a study of Tregs in tolerant kidney transplant recipients. Trimming at V came to 2 bases and at J to 5 bases, leaving 5 bases not matched to a gene. Germline V gives CDR1 LGHNA, CDR2 YNFKEQ. The CDR3 extends over 16 amino acids. TCRdb's table, derived via immunoSEQ multiplex PCR, lists solely in-frame clones and lacks some. The sample gives about 120,000 clones, 85% to 95% of which show up once; more than 0.45% is in the top ten. This chain links TRBV4-2 with TRBJ2-5; 13 bases map to TRBD2. This receptor was identified in a human donor in good health. The sample taken for sequencing was CD4+ T cells from blood. CDR3 sequence reads: CASSQWTSGSIETQYF. The CDR3 nucleotides read TGTGCCAGCAGCCAATGGACTAGCGGGAGTATCGAGACCCAGTACTTC.